Here is one T cell receptor beta chain with its context. This clone was seen a few times. It has no known antigen specificity. The record has no base qualities; no much larger clone is one base away. Whole blood was collected in K2EDTA tubes by collaborating institutions according to the institutions' own protocols. For TCRbeta analysis, collaborators shipped samples in one of three forms: frozen whole blood, isolated PBMCs, or DNA extracted from either of those sample types. TCRbeta CDR3 regions were amplified from genomic DNA using the immunoSEQ Assay, a bias-controlled multiplex PCR. As for how the authors treated the data: Within the assay, amplification of reference gene primers was used to estimate how many nucleated cells each sample contained. To quantify the absolute abundance of each unique TCRbeta CDR3 rearrangement, sequence reads were collapsed and filtered. For each sample, productive Simpson clonality was calculated as the square root of Simpson's diversity index across productive rearrangements. What TCRdb holds here is the immuneACCESS table cut down to in-frame rearrangements. Part of the clones is not present; checked against another copy, under half of the missing clones reflect an unresolved V gene, and the others are unexplained. V, J and clone size are those of that table, while D and trimming were read from the DNA. The sample records some 200,000 clones, around 87% of which are singletons. The ten largest clonotypes hold over 7% of the sample.

The CDR3 contains 15 residues, cysteine and phenylalanine counted. Just the 45-base CDR3 DNA is kept, in frame starting at base 1. CDR1 and CDR2 (SGHNT, YYREEE) derive from the germline V gene (reference sequence). Ends trimmed: V by 4 bases, J by 5 bases; bases unmatched to a gene: 11. The sample is drawn from a study of blood T cell repertoires in COVID-19 (dated by TCRdb to about 2020). Broadly, across the study: Collaborator samples came from the United States, Italy and Spain and covered acute and convalescent phases of COVID-19. A freely available public database, intended as a resource for researchers studying the immune response to SARS-CoV-2, is where the repertoires were released. Sample metadata almost always included a de-identified subject ID, COVID-19 status, age in years and sex. HLA class I and class II types, where available, came from metadata supplied by the sample provider rather than from assay-based typing. Samples came from the ongoing ImmuneRACE study (first 160 participants) plus 1,254 subjects from 6 global collaborators. The material from the prospective study consisted of cDNA or gDNA derived from T cells, B-cell-depleted T cells, or PBMCs. The dataset comprised deeply sampled blood TCRbeta repertoires from subjects exposed to, actively infected with, or recovered from COVID-19.

The full study reports these points: The quantity of clinical and demographic metadata differed by source and by participant and was supplied without curation.

The sample comprised peripheral blood. The sequence derives from a woman of 80 years or more in a cohort sampled during active or convalescent COVID-19. The rearranged segments are TRBV5-4 and TRBJ1-2; TRBD1 fits 7 bases in the junction. CDR3 region: CASSQNRGGVYGYTF. The sequenced DNA is TGTGCCAGCAGCCAGAACAGGGGTGGAGTGTATGGCTACACCTTC. Joined to the reference TRBV5-4 and TRBJ1-2 proteins, this CDR3 gives the full variable domain: ETGVTQSPTHLIKTRGQQVTLRCSSQSGHNTVSWYQQALGQGPQFIFQYYREEENGRGNFPPRFSGLQFPNYSSELNVNALELDDSALYLCASSQNRGGVYGYTFGSGTRLTVV.